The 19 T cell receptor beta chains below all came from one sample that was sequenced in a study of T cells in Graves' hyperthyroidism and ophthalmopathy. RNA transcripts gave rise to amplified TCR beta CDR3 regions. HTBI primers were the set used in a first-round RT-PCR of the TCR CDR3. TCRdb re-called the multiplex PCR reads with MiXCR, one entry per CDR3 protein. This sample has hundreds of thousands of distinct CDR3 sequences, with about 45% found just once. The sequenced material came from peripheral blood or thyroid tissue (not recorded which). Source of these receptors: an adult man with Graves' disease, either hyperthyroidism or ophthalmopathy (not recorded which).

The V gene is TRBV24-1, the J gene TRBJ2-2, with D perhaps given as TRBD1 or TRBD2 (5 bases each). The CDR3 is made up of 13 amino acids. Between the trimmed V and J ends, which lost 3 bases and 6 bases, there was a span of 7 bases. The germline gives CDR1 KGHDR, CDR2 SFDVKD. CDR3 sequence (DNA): TGTGCCACCAGTGATGGGGGACCCGGGGAGCTGTTTTTT. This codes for CATSDGGPGELFF.

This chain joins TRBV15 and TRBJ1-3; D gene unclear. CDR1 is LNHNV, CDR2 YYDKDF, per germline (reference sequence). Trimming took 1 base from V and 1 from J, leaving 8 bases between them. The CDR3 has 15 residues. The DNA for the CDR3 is TGTGCCACCAGCAGAGCAGCGGGGTCTGGAAACACCATATATTTT. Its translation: CATSRAAGSGNTIYF.

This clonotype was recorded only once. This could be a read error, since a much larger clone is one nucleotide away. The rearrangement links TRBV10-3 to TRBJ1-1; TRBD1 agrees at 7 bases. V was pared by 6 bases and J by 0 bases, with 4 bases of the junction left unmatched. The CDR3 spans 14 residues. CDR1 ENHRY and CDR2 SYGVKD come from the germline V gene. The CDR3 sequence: CAIRPGQMNTEAFF. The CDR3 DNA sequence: TGTGCCATCAGACCGGGACAGATGAACACTGAAGCTTTCTTT.

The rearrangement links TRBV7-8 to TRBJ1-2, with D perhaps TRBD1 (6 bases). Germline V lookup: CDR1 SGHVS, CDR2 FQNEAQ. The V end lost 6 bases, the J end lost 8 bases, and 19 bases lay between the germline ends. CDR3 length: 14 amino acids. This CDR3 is CASRPVTGPGGYTF. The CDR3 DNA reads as TGTGCCAGCAGGCCTGTGACAGGCCCGGGGGGCTACACCTTC.

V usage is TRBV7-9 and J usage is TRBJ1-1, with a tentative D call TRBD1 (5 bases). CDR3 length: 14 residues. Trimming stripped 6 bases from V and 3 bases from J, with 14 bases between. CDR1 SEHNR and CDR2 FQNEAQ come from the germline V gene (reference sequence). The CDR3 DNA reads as TGTGCCAGCAGTCCCGCAAGGGGTTACACTGAAGCTTTCTTT. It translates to CASSPARGYTEAFF.

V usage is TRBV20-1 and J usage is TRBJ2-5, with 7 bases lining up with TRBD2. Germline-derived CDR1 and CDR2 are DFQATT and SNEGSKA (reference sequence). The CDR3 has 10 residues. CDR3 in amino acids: CSGGRETQYF. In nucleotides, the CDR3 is TGCAGCGGGGGGAGAGAGACCCAGTACTTC.

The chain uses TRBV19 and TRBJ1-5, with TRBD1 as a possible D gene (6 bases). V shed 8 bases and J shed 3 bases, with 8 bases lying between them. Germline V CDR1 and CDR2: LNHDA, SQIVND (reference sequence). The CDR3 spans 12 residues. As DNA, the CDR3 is TGTGCCAGTGGACAGCCCAATCAGCCCCAGCATTTT. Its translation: CASGQPNQPQHF.

CDR3 sequence (DNA): TGTGCCAGCAGTGACGGACAGGGGCGAAAACTGTTTTTT. This sequence encodes CASSDGQGRKLFF. The genes are TRBV6-4 and TRBJ1-4, with 9 positions matching TRBD1. Germline trimming cut 2 bases from V and 10 bases from J; bases unmatched to any gene: 2. CDR1 and CDR2 (germline): MRHNA, SNTAGT. This CDR3 comprises 13 residues.

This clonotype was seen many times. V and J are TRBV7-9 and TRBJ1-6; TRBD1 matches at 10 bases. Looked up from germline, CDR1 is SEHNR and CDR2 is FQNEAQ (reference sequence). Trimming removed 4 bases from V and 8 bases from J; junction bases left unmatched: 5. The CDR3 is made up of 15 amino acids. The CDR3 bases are TGTGCCAGCAGCTCCCCGGGACAGGGGTATTCACCCCTCCACTTT. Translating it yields CASSSPGQGYSPLHF.

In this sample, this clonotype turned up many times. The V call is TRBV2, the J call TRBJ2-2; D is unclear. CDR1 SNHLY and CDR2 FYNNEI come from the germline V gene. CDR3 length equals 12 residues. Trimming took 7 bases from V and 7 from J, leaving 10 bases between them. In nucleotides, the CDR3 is TGTGCCAGCAAGACTTGGCACGGGGAGCTGTTTTTT. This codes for CASKTWHGELFF.

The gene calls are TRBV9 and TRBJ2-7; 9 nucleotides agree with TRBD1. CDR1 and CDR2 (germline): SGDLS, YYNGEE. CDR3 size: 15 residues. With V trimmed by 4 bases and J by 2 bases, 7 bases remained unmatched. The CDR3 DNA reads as TGTGCCAGCAGCACAGGGTGGACAGGGGCCTACGAGCAGTACTTC. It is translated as CASSTGWTGAYEQYF.

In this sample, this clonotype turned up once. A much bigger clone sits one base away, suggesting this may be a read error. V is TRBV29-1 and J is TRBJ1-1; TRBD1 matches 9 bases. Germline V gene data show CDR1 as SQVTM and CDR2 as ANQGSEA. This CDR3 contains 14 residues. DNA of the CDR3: TGCAGCGTTGACGGGACAGGGATGAACACTGAAGCTCTCTTT. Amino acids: CSVDGTGMNTEALF.

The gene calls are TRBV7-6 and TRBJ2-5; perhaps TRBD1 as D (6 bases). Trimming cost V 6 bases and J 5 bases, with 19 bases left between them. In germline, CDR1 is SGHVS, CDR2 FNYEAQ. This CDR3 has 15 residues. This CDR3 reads CASSKISGQVETQYF. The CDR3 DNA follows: TGTGCCAGCAGTAAAATCTCGGGACAAGTGGAGACCCAGTACTTC.

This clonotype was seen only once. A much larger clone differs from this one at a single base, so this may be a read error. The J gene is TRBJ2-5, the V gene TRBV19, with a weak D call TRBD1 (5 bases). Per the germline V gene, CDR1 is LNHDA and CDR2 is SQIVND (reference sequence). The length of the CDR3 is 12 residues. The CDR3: CTTRQSGETQYF. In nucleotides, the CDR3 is TGTACCACCAGACAGTCAGGGGAGACCCAGTACTTC.

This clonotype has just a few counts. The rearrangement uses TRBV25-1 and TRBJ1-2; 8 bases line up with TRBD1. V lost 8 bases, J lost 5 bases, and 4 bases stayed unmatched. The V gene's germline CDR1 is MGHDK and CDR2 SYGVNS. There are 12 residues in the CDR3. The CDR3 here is CASPDRDYGYTF. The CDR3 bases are TGTGCCAGCCCGGACAGGGATTATGGCTACACCTTC.

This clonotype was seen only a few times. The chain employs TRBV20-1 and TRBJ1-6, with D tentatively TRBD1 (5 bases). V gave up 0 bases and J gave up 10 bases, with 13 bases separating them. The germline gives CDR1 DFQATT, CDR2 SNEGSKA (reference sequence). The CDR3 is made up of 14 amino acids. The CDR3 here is CSARDWGEESPLHF. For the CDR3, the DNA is TGCAGTGCTAGAGATTGGGGGGAAGAATCACCCCTCCACTTT.

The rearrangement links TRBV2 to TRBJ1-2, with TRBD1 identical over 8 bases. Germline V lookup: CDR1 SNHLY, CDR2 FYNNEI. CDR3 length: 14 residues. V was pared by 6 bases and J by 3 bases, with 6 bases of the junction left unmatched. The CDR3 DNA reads TGTGCCAGCAGGGGACAGGATTTTGACTATGGCTACACCTTC. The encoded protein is CASRGQDFDYGYTF.

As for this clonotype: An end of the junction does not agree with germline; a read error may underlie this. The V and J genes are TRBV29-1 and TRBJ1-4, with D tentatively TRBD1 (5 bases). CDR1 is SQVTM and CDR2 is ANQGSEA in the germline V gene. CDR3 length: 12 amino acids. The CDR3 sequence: CSGGATNENLFF. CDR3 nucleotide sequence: TGCAGCGGAGGGGCAACTAATGAAAACCTGTTTTTT.

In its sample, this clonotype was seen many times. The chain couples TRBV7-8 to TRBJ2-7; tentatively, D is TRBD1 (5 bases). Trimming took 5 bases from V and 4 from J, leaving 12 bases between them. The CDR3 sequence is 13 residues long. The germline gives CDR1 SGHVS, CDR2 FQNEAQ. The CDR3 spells CASSRGHSYEQYF. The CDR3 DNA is TGTGCCAGCAGCCGTGGACACTCTTACGAGCAGTACTTC.